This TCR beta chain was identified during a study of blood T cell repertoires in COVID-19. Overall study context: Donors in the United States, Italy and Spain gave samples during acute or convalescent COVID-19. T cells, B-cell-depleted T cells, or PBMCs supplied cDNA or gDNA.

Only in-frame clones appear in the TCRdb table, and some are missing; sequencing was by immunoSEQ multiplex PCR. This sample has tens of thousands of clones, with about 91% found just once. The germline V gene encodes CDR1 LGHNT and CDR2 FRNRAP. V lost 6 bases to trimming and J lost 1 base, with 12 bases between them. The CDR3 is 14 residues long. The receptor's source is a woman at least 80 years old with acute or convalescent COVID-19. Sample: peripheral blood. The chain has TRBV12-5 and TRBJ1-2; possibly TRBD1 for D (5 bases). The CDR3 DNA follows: TGTGCTAGTGGGCTGTCGGGGGGTAACTATGGCTACACCTTC. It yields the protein CASGLSGGNYGYTF.